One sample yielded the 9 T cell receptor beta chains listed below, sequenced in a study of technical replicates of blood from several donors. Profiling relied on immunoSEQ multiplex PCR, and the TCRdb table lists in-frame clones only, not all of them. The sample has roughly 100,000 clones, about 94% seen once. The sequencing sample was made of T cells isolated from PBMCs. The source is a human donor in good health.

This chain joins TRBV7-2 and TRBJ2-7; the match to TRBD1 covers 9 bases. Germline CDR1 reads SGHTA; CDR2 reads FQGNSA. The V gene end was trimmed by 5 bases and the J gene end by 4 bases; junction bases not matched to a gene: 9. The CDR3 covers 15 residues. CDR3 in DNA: TGTGCCAGCAGCACGCGGACAGGGGTAGGATACGAGCAGTACTTC. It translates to CASSTRTGVGYEQYF.

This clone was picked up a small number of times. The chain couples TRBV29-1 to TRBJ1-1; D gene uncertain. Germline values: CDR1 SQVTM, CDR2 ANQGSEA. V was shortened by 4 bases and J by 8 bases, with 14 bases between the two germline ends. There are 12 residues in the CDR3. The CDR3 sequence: CSVGGQTREAFF. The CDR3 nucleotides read TGCAGCGTTGGAGGCCAGACTAGAGAAGCTTTCTTT.

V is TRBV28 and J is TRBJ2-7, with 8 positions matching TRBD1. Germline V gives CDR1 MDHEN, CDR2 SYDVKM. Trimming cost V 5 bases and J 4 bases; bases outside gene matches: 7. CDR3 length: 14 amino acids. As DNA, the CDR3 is TGTGCCAGCAGTGTCGACAGGGGTGGGTACGAGCAGTACTTC. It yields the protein CASSVDRGGYEQYF.

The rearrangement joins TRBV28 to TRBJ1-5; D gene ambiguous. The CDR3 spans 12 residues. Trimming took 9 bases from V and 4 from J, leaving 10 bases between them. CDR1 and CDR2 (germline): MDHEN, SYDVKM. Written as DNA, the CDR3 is TGTGCCAGTTGCTTGCGTAATCAGCCCCAGCATTTT. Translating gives CASCLRNQPQHF.

CDR3 loop: CSGEIGGTGTGELFF. DNA of the CDR3: TGCAGCGGAGAGATTGGGGGGACAGGGACCGGGGAGCTGTTTTTT. The chain has TRBV29-1 and TRBJ2-2; 9 bases match TRBD1. V trimming: 7 bases; J trimming: 5 bases; junction bases outside the gene matches: 11. This CDR3 contains 15 residues. Germline V CDR1 and CDR2: SQVTM, ANQGSEA.

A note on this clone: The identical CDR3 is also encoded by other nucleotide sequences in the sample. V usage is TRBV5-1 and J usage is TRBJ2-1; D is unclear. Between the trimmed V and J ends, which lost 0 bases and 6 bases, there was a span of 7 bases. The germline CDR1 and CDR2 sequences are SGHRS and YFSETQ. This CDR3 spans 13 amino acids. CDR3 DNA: TGCGCCAGCAGCTTGGGAGGCCGCAATGAGCAGTTCTTC. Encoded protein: CASSLGGRNEQFF.

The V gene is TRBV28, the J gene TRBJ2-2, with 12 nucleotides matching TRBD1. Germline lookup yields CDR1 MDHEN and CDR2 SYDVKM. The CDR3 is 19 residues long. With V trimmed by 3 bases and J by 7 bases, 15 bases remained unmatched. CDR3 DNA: TGTGCCAGCAGTTTCATCCTCCCCGGGACAGGGGGCGGAGGCGGGGAGCTGTTTTTT. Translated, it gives CASSFILPGTGGGGGELFF.

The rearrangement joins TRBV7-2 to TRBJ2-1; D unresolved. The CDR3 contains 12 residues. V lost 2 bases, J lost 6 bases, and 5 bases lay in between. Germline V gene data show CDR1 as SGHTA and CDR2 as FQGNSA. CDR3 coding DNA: TGTGCCAGCAGCTTATTCGGCAATGAGCAGTTCTTC. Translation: CASSLFGNEQFF.

The CDR3 region is CASSLEGGARPNSPLHF. The CDR3 bases are TGTGCCAGCAGCTTAGAAGGGGGGGCAAGACCGAATTCACCCCTCCACTTT. The rearrangement joins TRBV11-2 to TRBJ1-6; a possible D gene is TRBD1 (6 bases). The V gene lost 0 bases and the J gene lost 7 bases, with 16 bases spanning the gap. This CDR3 spans 17 amino acids. Germline CDR1 is SGHAT and CDR2 is FQNNGV. The full variable domain, with the rest looked up from reference TRBV11-2 and TRBJ1-6, is EAGVAQSPRYKIIEKRQSVAFWCNPISGHATLYWYQQILGQGPKLLIQFQNNGVVDDSQLPKDRFSAERLKGVDSTLKIQPAKLEDSAVYLCASSLEGGARPNSPLHFGNGTRLTVT.